A selection of T cell receptor beta chains follows, all from one sample in a study of shared clonotypes between healthy human individuals. Sequencing was performed with immunoSEQ multiplex PCR; in TCRdb, only in-frame clones are kept and a portion is missing. The table lists 1.5 million to 2.5 million clones, approximately 94% of them singletons. Sequences were obtained from naive CD8+ T cells sorted from blood. Receptors originate from a man aged 18-30 years in good health. Both conserved end residues are part of each CDR3. Fields, in order: V gene, J gene, CDR3 protein.

>TRBV11-2|TRBJ2-3
CASSLVYGQGLDTQYF
>TRBV7-2|TRBJ1-2
CASSLGFRGYGYTF
>TRBV7-6|TRBJ1-2
CASSLDNYGYTF
>TRBV5-4|TRBJ1-3
CASSLGQGATGNTIYF
>TRBV2|TRBJ2-3
CASSESLAGPGTDTQYF
>TRBV2|TRBJ1-1
CASSDGAGVSEAFF
>TRBV7-8|TRBJ2-1
CASSPGLAGGPYNEQFF
>TRBV19|TRBJ2-3
CASSTGLAGENTDTQYF
>TRBV13|TRBJ1-6
CASALAGDPYNSPLHF
>TRBV9|TRBJ2-7
CASSGSFQGDPYEQYF
>TRBV25-1|TRBJ2-3
CASRGGDAEYF
>TRBV2|TRBJ2-1
CASSVAGESNEQFF
>TRBV5-6|TRBJ2-5
CASSLVFASGGRRKTQYF
>TRBV27|TRBJ2-1
CASSKLAGEQFF
>TRBV27|TRBJ2-1
CASSRSDPYNEQFF
>TRBV28|TRBJ2-2
CASTSGTVNTGELFF
>TRBV4-2|TRBJ1-2
CASSQEQDNYGYTF
>TRBV27|TRBJ2-3
CASSPPNGGRGDTQYF